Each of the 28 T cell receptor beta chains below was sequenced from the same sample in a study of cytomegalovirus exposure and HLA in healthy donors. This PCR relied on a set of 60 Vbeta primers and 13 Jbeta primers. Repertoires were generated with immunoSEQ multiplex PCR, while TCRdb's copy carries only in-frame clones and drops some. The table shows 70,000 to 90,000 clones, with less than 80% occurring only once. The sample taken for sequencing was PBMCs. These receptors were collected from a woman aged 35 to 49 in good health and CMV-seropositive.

CDR3 residues: CASSLSSGQTNTGELFF. The CDR3 DNA sequence: TGTGCCAGCAGTTTATCTTCCGGACAGACGAACACCGGGGAGCTGTTTTTT. The chain employs TRBV27 and TRBJ2-2, with D possibly being TRBD1 (6 bases). In germline, CDR1 is MNHEY, CDR2 SMNVEV (reference sequence). V shed 0 bases and J shed 0 bases, with 11 bases lying between them. The CDR3 sequence is 17 residues long.

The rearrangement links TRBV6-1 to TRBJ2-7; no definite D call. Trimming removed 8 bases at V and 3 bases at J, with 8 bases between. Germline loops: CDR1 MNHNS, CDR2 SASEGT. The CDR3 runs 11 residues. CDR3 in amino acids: CASEHYYEQYF. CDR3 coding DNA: TGTGCCAGCGAGCACTACTACGAGCAGTACTTC.

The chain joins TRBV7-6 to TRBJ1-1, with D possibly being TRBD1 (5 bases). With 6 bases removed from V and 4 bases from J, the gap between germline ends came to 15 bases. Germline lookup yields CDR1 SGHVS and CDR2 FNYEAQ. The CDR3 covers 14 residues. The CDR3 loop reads CASRGLGLSTEAFF. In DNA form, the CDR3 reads TGTGCCAGCAGGGGCTTGGGGCTGAGCACTGAAGCTTTCTTT.

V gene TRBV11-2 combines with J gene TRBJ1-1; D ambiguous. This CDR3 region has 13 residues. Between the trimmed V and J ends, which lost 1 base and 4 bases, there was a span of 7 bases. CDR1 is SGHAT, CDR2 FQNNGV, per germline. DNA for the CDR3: TGTGCCAGCAGCTTAGCCGCCGGCACTGAAGCTTTCTTT. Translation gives CASSLAAGTEAFF. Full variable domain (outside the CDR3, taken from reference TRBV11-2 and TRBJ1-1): EAGVAQSPRYKIIEKRQSVAFWCNPISGHATLYWYQQILGQGPKLLIQFQNNGVVDDSQLPKDRFSAERLKGVDSTLKIQPAKLEDSAVYLCASSLAAGTEAFFGQGTRLTVV.

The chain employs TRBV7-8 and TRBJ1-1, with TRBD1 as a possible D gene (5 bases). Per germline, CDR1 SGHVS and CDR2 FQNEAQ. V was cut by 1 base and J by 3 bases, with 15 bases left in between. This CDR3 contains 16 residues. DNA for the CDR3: TGTGCCAGCAGCTTAGTCTCTGGGGGGAGGTACACTGAAGCTTTCTTT. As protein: CASSLVSGGRYTEAFF.

CDR3 protein: CASSFPLAGPAETQYF. The CDR3 nucleotides read TGTGCCAGCAGTTTCCCACTAGCGGGACCAGCAGAGACCCAGTACTTC. V is TRBV28 and J is TRBJ2-5; 10 nucleotides line up with TRBD2. Germline assignment: CDR1 MDHEN and CDR2 SYDVKM. V lost 3 bases and J lost 4; bases outside the gene matches: 8. CDR3 length: 16 amino acids.

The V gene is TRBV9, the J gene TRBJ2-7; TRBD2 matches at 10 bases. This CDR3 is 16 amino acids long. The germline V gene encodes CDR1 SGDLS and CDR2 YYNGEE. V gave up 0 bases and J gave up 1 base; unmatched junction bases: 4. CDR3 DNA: TGTGCCAGCAGCGTAGGTTTTAGCGGGAGGTCCTACGAGCAGTACTTC. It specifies CASSVGFSGRSYEQYF.

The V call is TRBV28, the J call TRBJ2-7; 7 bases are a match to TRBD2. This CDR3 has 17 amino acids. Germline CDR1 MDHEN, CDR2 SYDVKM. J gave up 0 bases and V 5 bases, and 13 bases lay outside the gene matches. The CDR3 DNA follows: TGTGCCAGCAGTCCTCCTCTGGGAGGGGCGAGCTCCTACGAGCAGTACTTC. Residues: CASSPPLGGASSYEQYF.

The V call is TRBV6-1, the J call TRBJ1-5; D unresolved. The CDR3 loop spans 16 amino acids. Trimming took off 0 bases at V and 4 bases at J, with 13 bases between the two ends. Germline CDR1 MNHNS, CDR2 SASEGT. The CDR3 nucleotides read TGTGCCAGCAGTGAAGCCCCGTTGGGCGCTAATCAGCCCCAGCATTTT. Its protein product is CASSEAPLGANQPQHF.

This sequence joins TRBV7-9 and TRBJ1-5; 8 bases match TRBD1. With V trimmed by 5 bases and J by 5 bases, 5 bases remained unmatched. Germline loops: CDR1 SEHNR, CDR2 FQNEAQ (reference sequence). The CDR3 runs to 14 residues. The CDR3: CASSTLTGDQPQHF. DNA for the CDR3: TGTGCCAGCAGCACACTGACAGGGGATCAGCCCCAGCATTTT.

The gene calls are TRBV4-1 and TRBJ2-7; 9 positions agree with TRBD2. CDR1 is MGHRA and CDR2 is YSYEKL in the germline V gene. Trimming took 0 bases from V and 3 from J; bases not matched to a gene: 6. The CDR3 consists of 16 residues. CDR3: CASSQESLAGIYEQYF. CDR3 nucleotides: TGCGCCAGCAGCCAAGAAAGCCTAGCGGGGATCTACGAGCAGTACTTC.

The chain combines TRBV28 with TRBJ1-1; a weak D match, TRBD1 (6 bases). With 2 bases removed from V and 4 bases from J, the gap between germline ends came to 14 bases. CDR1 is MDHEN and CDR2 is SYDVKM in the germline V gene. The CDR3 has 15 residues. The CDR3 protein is CASSLLGRGATEAFF. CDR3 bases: TGTGCCAGCAGTTTACTAGGACGGGGGGCCACTGAAGCTTTCTTT.

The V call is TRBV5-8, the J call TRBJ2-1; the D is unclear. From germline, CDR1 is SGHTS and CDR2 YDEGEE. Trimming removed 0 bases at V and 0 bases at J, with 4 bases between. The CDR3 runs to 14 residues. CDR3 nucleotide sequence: TGTGCCAGCAGCTTGGGTAGCTCCTACAATGAGCAGTTCTTC. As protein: CASSLGSSYNEQFF.

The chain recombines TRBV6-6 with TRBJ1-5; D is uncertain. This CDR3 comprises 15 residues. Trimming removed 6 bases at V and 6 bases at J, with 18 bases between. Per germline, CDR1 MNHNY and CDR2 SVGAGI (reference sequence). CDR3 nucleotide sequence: TGTGCCAGCAGAGCGGCAGAAGGACGACGTCAGCCCCAGCATTTT. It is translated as CASRAAEGRRQPQHF.

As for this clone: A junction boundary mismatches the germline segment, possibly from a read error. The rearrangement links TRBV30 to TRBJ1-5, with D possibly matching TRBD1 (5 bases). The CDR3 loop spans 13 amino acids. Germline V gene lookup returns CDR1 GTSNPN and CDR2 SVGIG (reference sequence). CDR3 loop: CAWRGGSHQPQHF. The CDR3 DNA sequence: TGTGCCTGGAGGGGGGGTAGCCATCAGCCCCAGCATTTT.

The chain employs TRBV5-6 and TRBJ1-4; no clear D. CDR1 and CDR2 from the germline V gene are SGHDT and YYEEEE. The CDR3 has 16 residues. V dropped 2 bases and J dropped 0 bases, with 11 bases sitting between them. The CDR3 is CASSFLEGTTNEKLFF. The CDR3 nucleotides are TGTGCCAGCAGCTTTTTGGAGGGAACAACTAATGAAAAACTGTTTTTT.

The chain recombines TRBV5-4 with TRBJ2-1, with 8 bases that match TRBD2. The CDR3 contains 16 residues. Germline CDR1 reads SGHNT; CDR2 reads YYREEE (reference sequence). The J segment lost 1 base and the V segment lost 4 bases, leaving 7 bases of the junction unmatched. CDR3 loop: CASSDPGTRSYNEQFF. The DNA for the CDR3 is TGTGCCAGCAGCGACCCCGGGACTAGATCCTACAATGAGCAGTTCTTC.

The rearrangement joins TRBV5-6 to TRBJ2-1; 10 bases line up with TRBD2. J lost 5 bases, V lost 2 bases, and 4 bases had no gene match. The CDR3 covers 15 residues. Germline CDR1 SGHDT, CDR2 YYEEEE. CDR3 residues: CASSLLAGPDNEQFF. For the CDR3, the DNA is TGTGCCAGCAGCTTACTAGCGGGGCCTGACAATGAGCAGTTCTTC.

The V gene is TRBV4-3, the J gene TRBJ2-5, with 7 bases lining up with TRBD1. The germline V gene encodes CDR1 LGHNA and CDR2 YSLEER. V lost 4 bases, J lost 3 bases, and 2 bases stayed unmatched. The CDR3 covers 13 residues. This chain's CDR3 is CASSRDREETQYF. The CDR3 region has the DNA TGCGCCAGCAGCCGAGACAGGGAAGAGACCCAGTACTTC.

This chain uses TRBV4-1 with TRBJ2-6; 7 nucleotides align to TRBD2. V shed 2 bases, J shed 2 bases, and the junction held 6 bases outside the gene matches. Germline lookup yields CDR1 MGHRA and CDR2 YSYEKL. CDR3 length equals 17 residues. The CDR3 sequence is CASSQYLGGAGANVLTF. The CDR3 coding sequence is TGCGCCAGCAGCCAATACTTGGGGGGGGCTGGGGCCAACGTCCTGACTTTC.

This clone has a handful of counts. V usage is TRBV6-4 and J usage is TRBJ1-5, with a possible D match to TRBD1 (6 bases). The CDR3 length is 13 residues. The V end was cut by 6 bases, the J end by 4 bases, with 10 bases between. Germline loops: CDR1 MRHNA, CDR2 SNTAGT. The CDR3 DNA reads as TGTGCCAGCAGGCGAGGGGGAAATCAGCCCCAGCATTTT. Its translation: CASRRGGNQPQHF.

In DNA form, the CDR3 reads TGTGCCAGCAGCTTAGCCTCGGGACAGTCCTACGAGCAGTACTTC. Encoded protein: CASSLASGQSYEQYF. The chain combines TRBV7-2 with TRBJ2-7; 7 nucleotides line up with TRBD1. The CDR3 extends over 15 amino acids. Trimming removed 0 bases from V and 1 base from J; junction bases left unmatched: 3. Per the germline V gene, CDR1 is SGHTA and CDR2 is FQGNSA. Filled out from reference TRBV7-2 and TRBJ2-7, the complete variable domain reads GAGVSQSPSNKVTEKGKDVELRCDPISGHTALYWYRQSLGQGLEFLIYFQGNSAPDKSGLPSDRFSAERTGGSVSTLTIQRTQQEDSAVYLCASSLASGQSYEQYFGPGTRLTVT.

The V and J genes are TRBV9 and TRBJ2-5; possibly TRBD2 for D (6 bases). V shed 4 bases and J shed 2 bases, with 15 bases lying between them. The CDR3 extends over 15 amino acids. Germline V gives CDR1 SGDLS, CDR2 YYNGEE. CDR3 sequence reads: CASSLTGTRQETQYF. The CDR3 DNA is TGTGCCAGCAGCCTAACCGGGACTCGACAAGAGACCCAGTACTTC.

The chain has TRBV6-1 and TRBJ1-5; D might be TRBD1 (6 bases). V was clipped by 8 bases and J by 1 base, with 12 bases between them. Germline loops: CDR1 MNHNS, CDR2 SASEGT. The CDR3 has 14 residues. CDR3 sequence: CASSGDGSNQPQHF. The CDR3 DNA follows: TGTGCCAGCTCAGGGGATGGCAGCAATCAGCCCCAGCATTTT.

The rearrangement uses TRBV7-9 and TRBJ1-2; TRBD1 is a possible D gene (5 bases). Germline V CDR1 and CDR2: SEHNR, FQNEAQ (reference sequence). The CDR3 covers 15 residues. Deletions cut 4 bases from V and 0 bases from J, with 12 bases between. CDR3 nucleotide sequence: TGTGCCAGCAGCTCTGCCGGCAGGGCTAACTATGGCTACACCTTC. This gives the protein CASSSAGRANYGYTF.

The CDR3 sequence: CASSLAGSGTLYGYTF. CDR3 nucleotide sequence: TGTGCCAGCAGTTTAGCTGGAAGCGGGACACTCTATGGCTACACCTTC. V is TRBV28 and J is TRBJ1-2, with D maybe TRBD1 (6 bases). Germline V gene sequence: CDR1 MDHEN, CDR2 SYDVKM. The CDR3 is 16 residues long. Trimming left V 2 bases short and J 4 bases short, with 17 bases between.

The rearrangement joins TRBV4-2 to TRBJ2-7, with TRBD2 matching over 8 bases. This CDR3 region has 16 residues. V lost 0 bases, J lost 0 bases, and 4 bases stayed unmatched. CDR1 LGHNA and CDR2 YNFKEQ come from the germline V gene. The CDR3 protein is CASSQDFTSGSYEQYF. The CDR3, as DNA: TGTGCCAGCAGCCAAGATTTCACTAGCGGCTCCTACGAGCAGTACTTC.

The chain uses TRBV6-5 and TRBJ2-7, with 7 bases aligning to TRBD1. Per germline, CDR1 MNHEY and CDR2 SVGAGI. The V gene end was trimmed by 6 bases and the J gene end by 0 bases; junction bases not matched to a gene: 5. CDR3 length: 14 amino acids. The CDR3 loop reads CASRSGGSSYEQYF. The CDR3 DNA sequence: TGTGCCAGCAGATCAGGGGGTTCCTCCTACGAGCAGTACTTC.